The entry below gives a single T cell receptor beta chain sequence along with its context. The source of the sample is a study of T cell responses to AZD1222 COVID-19 vaccine. Germline V gene lookup returns CDR1 ENHRY and CDR2 SYGVKD. This CDR3 has 15 residues. Trimming at V came to 10 bases and at J to 4 bases, leaving 15 bases not matched to a gene. Here immunoSEQ multiplex PCR was the method, and the copy in TCRdb shows in-frame clones only, minus some. The sample holds around 160,000 clones, 80% to 85% seen once. The input for sequencing was peripheral blood, taken on day 0 of MenACWY control vaccination. V and J are TRBV10-3 and TRBJ2-7; 8 bases line up with TRBD1. This TCR was sampled from an adult in good health. Here the CDR3 DNA reads TGTGCCACCAGGGGGCCTTCATCGATCGGATACGAGCAGTACTTC. As protein: CATRGPSSIGYEQYF.